This entry features one T cell receptor (beta chain) sequence. Its antigen remains unknown. TCRdb re-called the 5' RACE reads and shows each CDR3 protein once, DNA omitted. The listing contains 190,000 or so distinct CDR3 sequences. The sample comes from a study of monozygotic twins with inflammatory bowel disease. Study conclusions and caveats: Support was lacking for any single strong IBD-associated signal or clonotype.

The sequencing sample was made of blood. The TCR was taken from a human donor with ulcerative colitis or Crohn's disease, or a healthy co-twin of an affected twin (not recorded which).

Here the CDR3 reads CATADRGLREQYF. This chain links TRBV10-2 with TRBJ2-7; checking the TCRdb D call of TRBD1 is not possible without DNA. The CDR3 covers 13 residues. Germline V CDR1 and CDR2: WSHSY, SAAADI.